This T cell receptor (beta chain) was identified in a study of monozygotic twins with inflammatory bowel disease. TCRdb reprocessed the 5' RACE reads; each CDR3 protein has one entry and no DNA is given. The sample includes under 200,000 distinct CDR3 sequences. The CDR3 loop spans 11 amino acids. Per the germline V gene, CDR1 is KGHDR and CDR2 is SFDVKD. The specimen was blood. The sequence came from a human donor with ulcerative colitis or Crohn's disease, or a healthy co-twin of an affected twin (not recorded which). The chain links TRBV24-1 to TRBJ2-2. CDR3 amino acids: CATIYTGELFF.